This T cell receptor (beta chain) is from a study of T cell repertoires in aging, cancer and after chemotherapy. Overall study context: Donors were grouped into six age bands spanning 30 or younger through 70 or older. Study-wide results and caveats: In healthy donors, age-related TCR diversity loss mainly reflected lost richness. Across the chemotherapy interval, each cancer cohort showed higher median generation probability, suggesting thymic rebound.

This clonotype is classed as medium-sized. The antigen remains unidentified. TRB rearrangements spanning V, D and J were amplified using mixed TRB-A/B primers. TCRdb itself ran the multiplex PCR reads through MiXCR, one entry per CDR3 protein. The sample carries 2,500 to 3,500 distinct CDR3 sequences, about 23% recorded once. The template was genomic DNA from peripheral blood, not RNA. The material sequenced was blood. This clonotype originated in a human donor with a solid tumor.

CDR3 in amino acids: CASSPQTGILDEQYF. DNA for the CDR3: TGTGCCAGCAGTCCACAAACAGGGATTCTCGACGAGCAGTACTTC. The chain recombines TRBV6-5 with TRBJ2-7; D possibly corresponds to TRBD1 (6 bases). Germline lookup yields CDR1 MNHEY and CDR2 SVGAGI. Trimming removed 5 bases at V and 5 bases at J, with 19 bases between. The CDR3 has 15 amino acids.